These 19 T cell receptor beta chains originate from one sample sequenced in a study of OX40 agonist ivuxolimab in advanced cancers. Method: immunoSEQ multiplex PCR; TCRdb's copy keeps in-frame clones and lacks some. The table records around 40,000 clones, 80% of them present only once. The sample was CD4+ or CD8+ T cells sorted from blood, taken in a trial of the OX40 agonist ivuxolimab. Source of these receptors: an adult with an advanced solid tumor such as melanoma, head and neck, liver or kidney cancer.

V is TRBV18 and J is TRBJ2-7; 10 nucleotides match TRBD1. Germline V gene lookup returns CDR1 KGHSH and CDR2 LQKENI. This CDR3 comprises 16 residues. Trimming took 3 bases from V and 0 from J; bases not matched to a gene: 5. The CDR3 sequence is CASSPSGTGASYEQYF. CDR3 DNA: TGTGCCAGCTCACCGTCCGGGACAGGGGCCTCCTACGAGCAGTACTTC.

The chain carries TRBV18 and TRBJ2-1; D is uncertain. The CDR3 runs to 15 residues. The germline CDR1 and CDR2 sequences are KGHSH and LQKENI. V gave up 4 bases and J gave up 0 bases, with 10 bases separating them. In DNA form, the CDR3 reads TGTGCCAGCTCACTATACACGAGCTCCTACAATGAGCAGTTCTTC. Its translation: CASSLYTSSYNEQFF.

This clone appeared a single time. The chain is built from TRBV11-2 and TRBJ2-7; 7 positions match TRBD1. Germline loops: CDR1 SGHAT, CDR2 FQNNGV. The CDR3 covers 18 residues. Trimming at V came to 5 bases and at J to 0 bases, leaving 16 bases not matched to a gene. The CDR3 sequence: CASSRYRGRVYSSYEQYF. The CDR3 nucleotides read TGTGCCAGCAGCCGTTACAGGGGCCGGGTCTATAGCTCCTACGAGCAGTACTTC.

The chain links TRBV6-4 to TRBJ2-2; D unclear. Trimming removed 0 bases from V and 1 base from J, with 3 bases in between. This CDR3 region has 14 residues. The germline V gene has CDR1 MRHNA and CDR2 SNTAGT. CDR3 residues: CASSDSWNTGELFF. DNA for the CDR3: TGTGCCAGCAGTGACTCTTGGAACACCGGGGAGCTGTTTTTT.

The chain's CDR3 is CASSPLPKGDYGYTF. CDR3 in DNA: TGTGCCAGCTCACCACTCCCGAAGGGGGACTATGGCTACACCTTC. V usage is TRBV18 and J usage is TRBJ1-2, with a weak D call TRBD1 (6 bases). Trimming shortened V by 1 base and J by 3 bases, and 12 bases separated the two germline ends. This CDR3 is 15 amino acids long. The germline V gene encodes CDR1 KGHSH and CDR2 LQKENI.

This sequence joins TRBV6-6 and TRBJ2-5; possible D gene TRBD2, 6 bases. There are 14 residues in the CDR3. V was cut by 2 bases and J by 1 base, with 8 bases left in between. Germline CDR1 reads MNHNY; CDR2 reads SVGAGI (reference sequence). Written as DNA, the CDR3 is TGTGCCAGCAGTTACGTGCGGGGCCAAGAGACCCAGTACTTC. Translated: CASSYVRGQETQYF.

This clone was seen a single time. The gene calls are TRBV11-2 and TRBJ1-1; unclear D gene. Germline V gene lookup returns CDR1 SGHAT and CDR2 FQNNGV. Trimming took off 5 bases at V and 5 bases at J, with 12 bases between the two ends. This CDR3 contains 13 residues. CDR3 amino acids: CASSLGFGTEAFF. The CDR3 DNA reads TGTGCCAGCAGCCTCGGTTTCGGGACTGAAGCTTTCTTT.

This chain joins TRBV6-5 and TRBJ2-1; the D gene is possibly TRBD2 (7 bases). CDR1 and CDR2 from the germline V gene are MNHEY and SVGAGI. The CDR3 totals 14 residues. Between the trimmed V and J ends, which lost 6 bases and 2 bases, there was a span of 11 bases. CDR3 nucleotide sequence: TGTGCCAGCAGGTCCGGGGGGCCCTACAATGAGCAGTTCTTC. Translating gives CASRSGGPYNEQFF.

The J gene is TRBJ2-5, the V gene TRBV7-2; 11 nucleotides match TRBD2. The CDR3 runs 15 residues. Germline values: CDR1 SGHTA, CDR2 FQGNSA. Trimming removed 6 bases from V and 3 bases from J; junction bases left unmatched: 6. Here the CDR3 reads CASRRGSGREETQYF. In DNA form, the CDR3 reads TGTGCCAGCAGACGGGGTAGCGGGAGGGAAGAGACCCAGTACTTC.

This clone has more than one count but fewer than ten. CDR3 region: CASSSSPGQPGTSIPGELFF. CDR3 in DNA: TGTGCCAGCAGCTCATCCCCCGGGCAACCAGGGACTAGTATCCCCGGGGAGCTGTTTTTT. The V gene is TRBV5-5, the J gene TRBJ2-2; 8 nucleotides align to TRBD2. The CDR3 runs 20 residues. Germline V gene lookup returns CDR1 SGHKS and CDR2 YYEKEE (reference sequence). The ends lost 3 bases at V and 6 bases at J; junction bases unmatched: 22.

This chain links TRBV30 with TRBJ2-7; D possibly corresponds to TRBD1 (6 bases). The CDR3 contains 13 residues. CDR1 is GTSNPN, CDR2 SVGIG, per germline (reference sequence). Trimming removed 0 bases from V and 3 bases from J, with 9 bases in between. The DNA of the CDR3 is TGTGCCTGGAGTGTTGCCAGGGGCTACGAGCAGTACTTC. It yields the protein CAWSVARGYEQYF.

The chain is built from TRBV27 and TRBJ2-1; 8 bases fit TRBD1. V dropped 2 bases and J dropped 10; count of bases not matched to a gene: 7. CDR1 and CDR2 (germline): MNHEY, SMNVEV (reference sequence). This CDR3 comprises 14 residues. In nucleotides, the CDR3 is TGTGCCAGCAGTTTAACCAGAAGGACAGGGGAGCAGTTCTTC. Residues: CASSLTRRTGEQFF.

The chain combines TRBV6-6 with TRBJ2-7; D is perhaps TRBD1 or TRBD2 (5 bases each). CDR1 and CDR2 from the germline V gene are MNHNY and SVGAGI (reference sequence). The CDR3 is made up of 12 amino acids. V lost 5 bases and J lost 4, with 9 bases in between. DNA of the CDR3: TGTGCCAGCAGTCGGGACGGTTACGAGCAGTACTTC. Its translation: CASSRDGYEQYF.

The J gene is TRBJ2-3, the V gene TRBV7-8, with TRBD2 matching over 7 bases. V lost 5 bases to trimming and J lost 0 bases; unmatched junction nucleotides: 17. Germline assignment: CDR1 SGHVS and CDR2 FQNEAQ. The CDR3 covers 19 residues. The CDR3 region has the DNA TGTGCCAGCAGCCTCGGGTTGTTTGGCCTAGCGGTAAGCACAGATACGCAGTATTTT. Translating gives CASSLGLFGLAVSTDTQYF.

The chain links TRBV6-1 to TRBJ1-6; D gene unclear. CDR1 MNHNS and CDR2 SASEGT come from the germline V gene. This CDR3 has 15 residues. Trimming shortened V by 8 bases and J by 0 bases, and 11 bases separated the two germline ends. The chain's CDR3 is CASVGRSSYNSPLHF. CDR3 nucleotides: TGTGCCAGCGTCGGCAGAAGCTCCTATAATTCACCCCTCCACTTT.

The rearrangement links TRBV11-2 to TRBJ2-3; D gene unclear. The CDR3 runs to 11 residues. In germline, CDR1 is SGHAT, CDR2 FQNNGV. V lost 5 bases to trimming and J lost 2 bases, with 2 bases between them. The CDR3 DNA reads as TGTGCCAGCAGCCACACAGATACGCAGTATTTT. Protein sequence: CASSHTDTQYF.

The chain uses TRBV28 and TRBJ2-7, with D unclear. Trimming pared 3 bases from V and 3 bases from J, leaving 6 bases between. CDR3 size: 12 residues. CDR1 and CDR2 (germline): MDHEN, SYDVKM. The CDR3 sequence: CASSFVGYEQYF. The CDR3 DNA follows: TGTGCCAGCAGTTTTGTGGGCTACGAGCAGTACTTC.

The chain carries TRBV28 and TRBJ1-4; maybe TRBD1 (5 bases). CDR1 and CDR2 (germline): MDHEN, SYDVKM. There are 17 residues in the CDR3. Trimming shortened V by 5 bases and J by 2 bases, and 18 bases separated the two germline ends. The CDR3 DNA sequence: TGTGCCAGCAGTCCAGGGTCCCGGGGGGGGACTAATGAAAAACTGTTTTTT. Protein: CASSPGSRGGTNEKLFF. The full variable domain, completed using reference TRBV28 and TRBJ1-4, is DVKVTQSSRYLVKRTGEKVFLECVQDMDHENMFWYRQDPGLGLRLIYFSYDVKMKEKGDIPEGYSVSREKKERFSLILESASTNQTSMYLCASSPGSRGGTNEKLFFGSGTQLSVL.

The chain combines TRBV28 with TRBJ1-2; maybe TRBD1 (5 bases). The V and J ends lost 2 bases and 5 bases respectively, with 12 bases between them. The CDR3 covers 14 residues. CDR1 is MDHEN and CDR2 is SYDVKM in the germline V gene. CDR3 nucleotides: TGTGCCAGCAGTTTAGGGGCGGCGGGATATGGCTACACCTTC. Translated: CASSLGAAGYGYTF.